This T cell receptor beta chain was captured in a study of T cell repertoires in cytomegalovirus infection. Study as a whole: Researchers turned to recently identified HLA-C-restricted CMV epitopes as well as well-studied HLA-B-restricted ones.

With regard to this clonotype: What it binds is unknown.

TCRdb re-analysed the reads in MiXCR, keeping a single row per CDR3 protein. The sample includes about 890,000 distinct CDR3 sequences, roughly 31% seen only once; the top ten take roughly an eighth. Notes on the study in general: The cumulative frequency of public TCR beta families distinguished individuals who carried CMV together with the relevant HLA.

The starting material was cultured CD8+ T cells from PBMCs, obtained from culture after CMV antigen stimulation. This clonotype originated in a human donor in good health (CMV status not recorded). Some clones in this sample may be carry-over from other donors' samples.

Here the CDR3 reads CASSLGLKGGNTNTEAFF. CDR3 nucleotide sequence: TGTGCCAGCAGTTTAGGATTAAAAGGGGGCAATACGAACACTGAAGCTTTCTTT. The rearrangement links TRBV28 to TRBJ1-1; 7 positions agree with TRBD1. The ends lost 2 bases at V and 1 base at J; junction bases unmatched: 13. CDR1 and CDR2 (germline): MDHEN, SYDVKM. The CDR3 is made up of 18 amino acids.